This TCR beta chain was sequenced for a study of T cell changes during pregnancy in multiple sclerosis (dated by TCRdb to between 2018 and 2021). At the level of the whole study: Changes in the T cell repertoire over the course of pregnancy were examined in this study in women with multiple sclerosis.

The library was built by means of the immunoSEQ multiplex PCR assay. The table was pulled from immuneACCESS by TCRdb, which kept in-frame rearrangements only. Such tables lose some clones; where checked, under half of the loss comes from unresolved V genes, and the rest has no known cause. A total of roughly 100,000 clones appear in this sample, 91% of them only once. The ten largest account for about 1.7% of the sample. For this clone: Its antigen is not yet known. Qualities for individual bases were not recorded, and no much larger clone is one base off.

The sequences come from peripheral blood, collected after pregnancy. The sequence was obtained from a female donor in good health, enrolled as a control in a pregnancy study.

The CDR3: CASSKPGTPDQPQHF. The DNA sequence is as follows: TGTGCCAGCAGCAAACCCGGGACACCCGATCAGCCCCAGCATTTT. Recombination connected TRBV21-1 to TRBJ1-5; TRBD1 is the table's D call, not checked against the DNA. TRBV21-1 is a pseudogene locus. The cysteine opens and the phenylalanine closes a CDR3 of 15 amino acids. Of the read, only the CDR3 DNA is kept; its 45 bases are in frame from base 1.